A selection of T cell receptor beta chains follows, all from one sample in a study of T cell clonotyping in hematopoietic cell transplantation. Libraries were prepared by immunoSEQ multiplex PCR; TCRdb keeps only in-frame clonotypes and omits some of them. The sample shows about 17,000 clones, about 93% of them seen only once. The sequenced sample consisted of peripheral blood mononuclear cells. Receptors were obtained from a man aged 35 to 55 in good health. Some clones in this sample may be carry-over from other donors' samples. CDR3s leave out the opening cysteine and the closing phenylalanine or tryptophan. Each record gives: CDR3 protein, V gene, J gene.

CDR3: ASSYPRGTNIETQY
V: TRBV6-5
J: TRBJ2-5

CDR3: ASSRGTGHSYEQY
V: TRBV14
J: TRBJ2-7

CDR3: ASSLRGTYNEQF
V: TRBV6-5
J: TRBJ2-1

CDR3: ASSLRGWNTEAF
V: TRBV13
J: TRBJ1-1

CDR3: SFSRGARTDTQY
V: TRBV29-1
J: TRBJ2-3

CDR3: SVEPAAAF
V: TRBV29-1
J: TRBJ1-1

CDR3: ASSQRLATDRWEQY
V: TRBV13
J: TRBJ2-7

CDR3: ASSLRRADTQY
V: TRBV7-3
J: TRBJ2-3

CDR3: ASSPPLSQAPDSGYNEQF
V: TRBV18
J: TRBJ2-1

CDR3: ASSLGLAGRNIQY
V: TRBV4-1
J: TRBJ2-4

CDR3: ASDDATDTQY
V: TRBV6-1
J: TRBJ2-3

CDR3: AIPGTDPYEQY
V: TRBV7-3
J: TRBJ2-7

CDR3: ASSPSGAGGYT
V: TRBV27
J: TRBJ1-2

CDR3: ASSSRDSSGNTIY
V: TRBV19
J: TRBJ1-3

CDR3: ASSQDKRGLTDTQY
V: TRBV4-3
J: TRBJ2-3

CDR3: ASSRTGNGYT
V: TRBV2
J: TRBJ1-2

CDR3: ASSDGGSRETQY
V: TRBV2
J: TRBJ2-5

CDR3: AWSRDPTYGYT
V: TRBV30
J: TRBJ1-2

CDR3: ASSESPGGGETQY
V: TRBV2
J: TRBJ2-5

CDR3: ASSATGVYEQY
V: TRBV7-9
J: TRBJ2-7

CDR3: ASSSRQHYTDTQY
V: TRBV21-1
J: TRBJ2-3

CDR3: ASSNLQGGSPEAF
V: TRBV5-4
J: TRBJ1-1

CDR3: ASSQDGVAGRKIGYEQY
V: TRBV4-2
J: TRBJ2-7

CDR3: ASSSHTLTSGYEQY
V: TRBV28
J: TRBJ2-7

CDR3: ASSVGDRENTEAF
V: TRBV9
J: TRBJ1-1

CDR3: ASSSSLYEQF
V: TRBV5-4
J: TRBJ2-1

CDR3: ASSFDPGGRPGGYT
V: TRBV28
J: TRBJ1-2

CDR3: ASSLSGALSTDTQY
V: TRBV27
J: TRBJ2-3

CDR3: ASSAGQGEGDTQY
V: TRBV6-4
J: TRBJ2-3

CDR3: SVDGLAKTQY
V: TRBV29-1
J: TRBJ2-5

CDR3: ASTGQPTQY
V: TRBV27
J: TRBJ2-5

CDR3: ASSGGGTGLTTEAF
V: TRBV25-1
J: TRBJ1-1

CDR3: ASSLRLLAGGDTQY
V: TRBV7-2
J: TRBJ2-3

CDR3: ASSLISRGTYGYT
V: TRBV5-8
J: TRBJ1-2

CDR3: ASSAGQDTEAF
V: TRBV9
J: TRBJ1-1

CDR3: SGGSETQY
V: TRBV20-1
J: TRBJ2-5

CDR3: AWSVGMGTYSYEQY
V: TRBV30
J: TRBJ2-7

CDR3: ASRGQGGNQPQH
V: TRBV2
J: TRBJ1-5

CDR3: ASSYAWGEKYEQY
V: TRBV6-6
J: TRBJ2-7

CDR3: ASSSGGQETQY
V: TRBV7-3
J: TRBJ2-5

CDR3: ASSSGTAPLGEQY
V: TRBV27
J: TRBJ2-7

CDR3: ASSEDRGGQETQY
V: TRBV2
J: TRBJ2-5

CDR3: AWRDSIRSYGYT
V: TRBV30
J: TRBJ1-2

CDR3: ASSLRLAPRVGY
V: TRBV28
J: TRBJ2-7

CDR3: AWSEASAYNSPLH
V: TRBV30
J: TRBJ1-6

CDR3: ASSFGVADTQY
V: TRBV7-2
J: TRBJ2-3

CDR3: ASSPGREVIH
V: TRBV6-6
J: TRBJ1-6

CDR3: ASSPQGLENEQY
V: TRBV28
J: TRBJ2-7

CDR3: ASSSPGHRNYGYT
V: TRBV4-1
J: TRBJ1-2

CDR3: ASSQVLGQETQY
V: TRBV4-3
J: TRBJ2-5

CDR3: ASSQEGTLHYGYT
V: TRBV4-3
J: TRBJ1-2

CDR3: ASSTRQGAYGYT
V: TRBV7-8
J: TRBJ1-2

CDR3: ASSPQSGYEQF
V: TRBV6-1
J: TRBJ2-1

CDR3: ASSSRAGVTDTQY
V: TRBV2
J: TRBJ2-3

CDR3: ASSPDILNTGELF
V: TRBV27
J: TRBJ2-2

CDR3: AWGRGQPLAKNIQY
V: TRBV30
J: TRBJ2-4

CDR3: ASRKSGLYEQY
V: TRBV28
J: TRBJ2-7

CDR3: ASTQWGNTEAF
V: TRBV5-6
J: TRBJ1-1

CDR3: ASSSGPSSYEQY
V: TRBV7-8
J: TRBJ2-7